These 21 T cell receptor beta chains came from one sample sequenced in a study of T cells expressing NK-cell markers. TCRdb derives one entry per CDR3 protein from the 5' RACE reads, leaving out DNA. This repertoire comprises roughly 120,000 distinct CDR3 sequences; its ten largest clones make up 15% to 20%. The material sequenced was blood T cells: a sorted CD56 or NKG2C T cell subset, CD4+ or CD8+ T cells, or bulk PBMC T cells (not recorded which). All receptors come from a woman between 18 and 70 years old in good health.

CDR3 residues: CASSRDRGLDEQFF. V and J are TRBV6-1 and TRBJ2-1; without DNA, the TCRdb call of TRBD1 cannot be checked. The CDR3 has 14 amino acids. Germline V lookup: CDR1 MNHNS, CDR2 SASEGT.

The V and J genes are TRBV20-1 and TRBJ1-1; checking the TCRdb D call of TRBD1 is not possible without DNA. CDR3 length equals 16 residues. Germline loops: CDR1 DFQATT, CDR2 SNEGSKA (reference sequence). The CDR3 protein is CSAFFSGTGGFAEAFF.

The rearrangement uses TRBV19 and TRBJ2-1; TCRdb gives TRBD2 as the D gene, but with no DNA this cannot be confirmed. The CDR3 loop spans 18 amino acids. Germline CDR1 is LNHDA and CDR2 is SQIVND (reference sequence). CDR3 residues: CASSIDSELAGGYNEQFF.

The V gene is TRBV29-1, the J gene TRBJ2-2. Per the germline V gene, CDR1 is SQVTM and CDR2 is ANQGSEA. The CDR3 is made up of 12 amino acids. The CDR3 reads CSVESWTGELFF.

The CDR3 loop reads CASSSAGAVITHVELFF. The chain has TRBV5-5 and TRBJ2-2; TCRdb's D gene call, TRBD1, goes unchecked for lack of DNA. The CDR3 totals 17 residues. Germline CDR1 and CDR2: SGHKS and YYEKEE (reference sequence).

This chain connects TRBV9 to TRBJ2-3; TCRdb designates TRBD1, a call that cannot be tested without DNA. This CDR3 is built from 18 residues. Germline V gives CDR1 SGDLS, CDR2 YYNGEE. CDR3 in amino acids: CASSHGRVGGSSTDTQYF.

This chain uses TRBV18 with TRBJ2-1; with no DNA, the TCRdb D assignment of TRBD1 cannot be verified. Germline V gene sequence: CDR1 KGHSH, CDR2 LQKENI. The CDR3 consists of 15 residues. This CDR3 reads CASSRPRDIYNEQFF.

J is TRBJ2-1 and V is TRBV4-1; TCRdb outputs TRBD2, but without DNA this stays unchecked. Germline V gives CDR1 MGHRA, CDR2 YSYEKL. This CDR3 region has 18 residues. CDR3 sequence reads: CASSLPLGGPSSYNEQFF.

This chain connects TRBV29-1 to TRBJ2-1; TCRdb's assignment of TRBD1 cannot be checked, as there is no DNA. Germline V gene data show CDR1 as SQVTM and CDR2 as ANQGSEA. CDR3 length: 14 residues. The CDR3 reads CSVERGTDYNEQFF.

This sequence joins TRBV5-6 and TRBJ2-3; TCRdb selects TRBD1, and the lack of DNA leaves this call unchecked. The CDR3 consists of 13 residues. CDR1 and CDR2 (germline): SGHDT, YYEEEE. The CDR3 reads CASSSWIGGTQYF.

The rearrangement uses TRBV7-9 and TRBJ2-4; the D call from TCRdb, TRBD1, cannot be confirmed without DNA. Germline assignment: CDR1 SEHNR and CDR2 FQNEAQ (reference sequence). The CDR3 has 17 amino acids. CDR3 region: CASSLVLGQGKRNIQYF. Combining the CDR3 with reference TRBV7-9 and TRBJ2-4 gives the whole variable domain DTGVSQNPRHKITKRGQNVTFRCDPISEHNRLYWYRQTLGQGPEFLTYFQNEAQLEKSRLLSDRFSAERPKGSFSTLEIQRTEQGDSAMYLCASSLVLGQGKRNIQYFGAGTRLSVL.

The rearrangement links TRBV27 to TRBJ2-1; the TCRdb D gene call, TRBD2, has no DNA to confirm it. This CDR3 region has 20 residues. Germline lookup yields CDR1 MNHEY and CDR2 SMNVEV (reference sequence). The CDR3 here is CASNNLGLAMTGPPYNEQFF.

This chain uses TRBV19 with TRBJ2-5. Germline V lookup: CDR1 LNHDA, CDR2 SQIVND (reference sequence). The CDR3 runs to 16 residues. CDR3 region: CASSIGPVDYQETQYF.

The rearrangement uses TRBV6-2 or TRBV6-3 and TRBJ2-1; TCRdb lists TRBD2, though no DNA is available to test this call. The CDR3 totals 12 residues. Germline CDR1 MNHEY, CDR2 SVGEGT. This CDR3 reads CASSYAGGEQFF.

The CDR3 protein is CASSPSRGGQPQHF. V gene TRBV4-1 combines with J gene TRBJ1-5; TCRdb selects TRBD1, and the lack of DNA leaves this call unchecked. This CDR3 spans 14 amino acids. In germline, CDR1 is MGHRA, CDR2 YSYEKL.

The chain recombines TRBV29-1 with TRBJ1-1; no DNA is available, so the TRBD1 call from TCRdb remains unchecked. CDR1 is SQVTM and CDR2 is ANQGSEA in the germline V gene. CDR3 length: 12 residues. CDR3 amino acids: CSVVTVNTEAFF. Full variable domain (missing parts from reference TRBV29-1 and TRBJ1-1): SAVISQKPSRDICQRGTSLTIQCQVDSQVTMMFWYRQQPGQSLTLIATANQGSEATYESGFVIDKFPISRPNLTFSTLTVSNMSPEDSSIYLCSVVTVNTEAFFGQGTRLTVV.

The chain combines TRBV27 with TRBJ2-1; TCRdb gives TRBD1 as the D gene, but with no DNA this cannot be confirmed. Germline CDR1 is MNHEY and CDR2 is SMNVEV (reference sequence). The CDR3 sequence is 17 residues long. The CDR3 region is CASSHRGVSGGYNEQFF.

This chain uses TRBV7-9 with TRBJ2-5; no DNA is available, so the TRBD1 call from TCRdb remains unchecked. The V gene's germline CDR1 is SEHNR and CDR2 FQNEAQ (reference sequence). This CDR3 spans 14 amino acids. The CDR3 reads CASSRQGPKETQYF.

The chain couples TRBV2 to TRBJ2-7; TCRdb names TRBD2, which stays unverified in the absence of DNA. The CDR3 sequence is 14 residues long. CDR1 and CDR2 from the germline V gene are SNHLY and FYNNEI. The CDR3 here is CASSPSGSAYEQYF.

The gene calls are TRBV7-9 and TRBJ2-1. The CDR3 has 15 amino acids. Germline-derived CDR1 and CDR2 are SEHNR and FQNEAQ (reference sequence). This CDR3 is CASSLAGVSYNEQFF.

The V gene is TRBV6-1, the J gene TRBJ1-4; TCRdb's D call of TRBD1 is untestable without DNA. Germline CDR1 reads MNHNS; CDR2 reads SASEGT. This CDR3 has 17 amino acids. This CDR3 is CASSTADRGQDVEKLFF.